The clone carrying this TCR beta chain was recorded once. As yet, its antigen is unknown. Methods used by the authors: Filtering differed for immunoSEQ, which gave only junction sequences without quality scores. The repertoire was sequenced with immunoSEQ multiplex PCR; TCRdb's copy has only in-frame clones and lacks some. D and trimming come from the DNA, and the V and J calls and clone size come from that table. The profile shows about 1 million clones, more than 65% of them singletons. The data derive from a study of shared clonotypes between healthy human individuals. Study-wide findings and caveats: Relative to their counterparts shared across all four donors, non-shared clonotypes exhibited diminished generation probabilities. Incomplete sequencing of sorted subsets was indicated by rarefaction despite large depth. The sampled material consisted only of blood, and tissue repertoires are likely to differ.

The clonotype originates from a man between 18 and 35 years old in good health. The specimen was memory CD4+ T cells sorted from blood. Subset of the sample: CD45RA-negative fraction.

This chain's CDR3 is CASSLAVAGISYNEQFF. As DNA, the CDR3 is TGTGCCAGCAGCTTAGCTGTAGCGGGAATCTCCTACAATGAGCAGTTCTTC. The J gene is TRBJ2-1, the V gene TRBV7-6, with TRBD2 matching over 8 bases. The junction had 4 bases not matched to a gene; V was cut back by 0 bases and J by 0 bases. CDR1 and CDR2 from the germline V gene are SGHVS and FNYEAQ. The CDR3 runs to 17 residues.